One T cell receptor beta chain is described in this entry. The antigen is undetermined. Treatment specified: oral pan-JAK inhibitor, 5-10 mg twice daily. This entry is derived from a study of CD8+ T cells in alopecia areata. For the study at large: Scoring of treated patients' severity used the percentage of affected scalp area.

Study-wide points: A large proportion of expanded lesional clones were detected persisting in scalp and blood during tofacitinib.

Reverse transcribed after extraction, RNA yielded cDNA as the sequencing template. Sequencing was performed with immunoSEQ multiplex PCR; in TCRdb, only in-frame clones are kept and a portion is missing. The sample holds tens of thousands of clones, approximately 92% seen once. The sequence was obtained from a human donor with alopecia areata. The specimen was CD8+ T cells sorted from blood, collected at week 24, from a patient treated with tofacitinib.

The DNA for the CDR3 is TGTGCCAGCAGCCCAACCGAAGGGGGCTTTTTGGAGACCCAGTACTTC. It yields the protein CASSPTEGGFLETQYF. The J gene is TRBJ2-5, the V gene TRBV7-2; 7 nucleotides line up with TRBD1. There are 16 residues in the CDR3. V was pared by 5 bases and J by 5 bases, with 14 bases of the junction left unmatched. Per germline, CDR1 SGHTA and CDR2 FQGNSA.